These T cell receptor beta chains were read from a single sample in a study of PD-1 blockade in classical Hodgkin lymphoma. Measured with immunoSEQ multiplex PCR; TCRdb has only the in-frame clones, and not every one. Of more than 95,000 clones detected, around nine tenths appear once; the ten largest clones hold about 20%. Sequenced material: peripheral blood mononuclear cells (PBMCs), taken before the fourth cycle of nivolumab. The source of these receptors is a human donor with classical Hodgkin lymphoma. Each CDR3 is given with its conserved first and last residue. Only part of the rows carry a size: once, few, many, or a class if the clone is expanded.

>NA|TRBJ2-3|TRBV4-1
CASSQFASTSLYGDTQYF
>NA|TRBJ1-1|TRBV27
CASRVTGYTEAFF
>NA|TRBJ2-7|TRBV5-1
CASSLDGYEQYF
>NA|TRBJ2-3|TRBV6-1
CASSSSRGGADTQYF
>NA|TRBJ2-5|TRBV4-1
CASSPLTSGSFETQYF
>once|TRBJ2-2|TRBV5-8
CASSPRTGVNTGELFF
>NA|TRBJ1-2|TRBV19
CASSIRDRDPYGYTF
>NA|TRBJ2-3|TRBV5-4
CASSFRRSTDTQYF
>NA|TRBJ2-7|TRBV7-9
CASSLSGTTNEQYF
>NA|TRBJ2-5|TRBV7-9
CASSFRGGETQYF
>NA|TRBJ2-7|TRBV5-4
CASSSGTDYEQYF
>NA|TRBJ1-1|TRBV27
CASRSGGSATEAFF
>few|TRBJ1-5|TRBV12-5
CASGLVDNQPQHF
>NA|TRBJ1-2|TRBV29-1
CSVLHVPYGYTF
>NA|TRBJ2-1|TRBV5-1
CASSSLRAEREQFF
>NA|TRBJ2-2|TRBV19
CASSHTGELFF
>NA|TRBJ1-2|TRBV25-1
CATSPGQVYGYTF
>NA|TRBJ2-4|TRBV6-5
CASGTGGSIQYF
>NA|TRBJ1-5|TRBV6-6
CASSYSDRAIAAPQHF
>NA|TRBJ2-7|TRBV25-1
CASSDSGTSGSEQYF
>NA|TRBJ1-1|TRBV5-5
CASSPRDRKNTEAFF
>NA|TRBJ1-1|TRBV10-2
CASSEFMNTEAFF
>NA|TRBJ1-2|TRBV11-2
CASSSPRRGFDYTF
>NA|TRBJ1-2|TRBV15
CATSRDEENGYTF
>once|TRBJ1-1|TRBV7-9
CASSLATEAFF
>once|TRBJ2-1|TRBV19
CASSRGLDGGSSYNEQFF
>NA|TRBJ2-5|TRBV7-2
CASSLGGRETQYF
>NA|TRBJ2-3|TRBV11-2
CASSLGTSGIVDTQYF
>NA|TRBJ1-5|TRBV6-1
CATHIGVDQPQHF
>NA|TRBJ1-4|TRBV2
CASRRPQGLTNEKLFF
>NA|TRBJ2-7|TRBV6-1
CASSDGLAGFYEQYF
>NA|TRBJ2-5|TRBV28
CASSAGLTQETQYF
>NA|TRBJ2-3|TRBV7-2
CASSPLGGRADTQYF
>NA|TRBJ1-1|TRBV7-6
CASSQVQGMNTEAFF
>NA|TRBJ1-2|TRBV7-9
CAPQPGTGYTF
>NA|TRBJ1-3|TRBV21-1
CASSKGIGGNTIYF
>NA|TRBJ2-6|TRBV18
CASSLGGANVLTF
>NA|TRBJ2-1|TRBV25-1
CASSEQAPYNEQFF
>NA|TRBJ1-2|TRBV6-6
CASSYSRGRDYGYTF
>NA|TRBJ1-5|TRBV13
CASSSFKDGNQPQHF
>NA|TRBJ2-7|TRBV6-5
CASSYFRGPYEQYF
>NA|TRBJ2-5|TRBV27
CASSVTQGMETQYF
>NA|TRBJ2-7|TRBV19
CASSIGPVGKSYEQYF
>NA|TRBJ2-1|TRBV5-6
CASSLSRDYPTQFF
>NA|TRBJ1-1|TRBV20-1
CSAGPTTEAFF
>NA|TRBJ1-1|TRBV7-9
CASSWWRWGNTEAFF